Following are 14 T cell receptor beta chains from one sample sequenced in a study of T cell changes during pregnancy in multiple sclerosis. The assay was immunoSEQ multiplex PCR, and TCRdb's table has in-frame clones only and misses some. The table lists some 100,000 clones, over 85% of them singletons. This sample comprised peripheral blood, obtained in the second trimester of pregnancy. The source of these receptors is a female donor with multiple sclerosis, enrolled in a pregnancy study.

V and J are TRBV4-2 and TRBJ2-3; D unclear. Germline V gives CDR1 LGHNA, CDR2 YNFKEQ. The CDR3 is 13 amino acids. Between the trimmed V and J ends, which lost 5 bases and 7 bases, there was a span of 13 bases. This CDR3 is CASSRIYEYTQYF. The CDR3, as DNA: TGTGCCAGCAGCAGAATATACGAGTATACGCAGTATTTT.

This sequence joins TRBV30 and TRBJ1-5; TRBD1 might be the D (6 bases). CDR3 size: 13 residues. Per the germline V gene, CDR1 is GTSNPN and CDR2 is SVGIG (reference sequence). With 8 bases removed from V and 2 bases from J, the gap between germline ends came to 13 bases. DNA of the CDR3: TGTGCCGGAGGGGGGGGAGGCAATCAGCCCCAGCATTTT. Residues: CAGGGGGNQPQHF.

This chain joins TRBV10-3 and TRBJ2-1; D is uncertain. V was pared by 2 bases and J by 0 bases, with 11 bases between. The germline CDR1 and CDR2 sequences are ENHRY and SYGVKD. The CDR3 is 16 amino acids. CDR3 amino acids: CAISEVLPSSYNEQFF. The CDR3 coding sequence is TGTGCCATCAGTGAGGTCCTCCCGAGCTCCTACAATGAGCAGTTCTTC.

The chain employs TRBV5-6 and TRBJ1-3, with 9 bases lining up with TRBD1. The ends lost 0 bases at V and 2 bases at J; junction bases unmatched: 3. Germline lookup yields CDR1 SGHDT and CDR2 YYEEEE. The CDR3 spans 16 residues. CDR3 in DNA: TGTGCCAGCAGCTTGGACAGGGGGCTTACTGGAAACACCATATATTTT. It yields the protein CASSLDRGLTGNTIYF. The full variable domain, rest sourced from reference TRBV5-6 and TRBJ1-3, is DAGVTQSPTHLIKTRGQQVTLRCSPKSGHDTVSWYQQALGQGPQFIFQYYEEEERQRGNFPDRFSGHQFPNYSSELNVNALLLGDSALYLCASSLDRGLTGNTIYFGEGSWLTVV.

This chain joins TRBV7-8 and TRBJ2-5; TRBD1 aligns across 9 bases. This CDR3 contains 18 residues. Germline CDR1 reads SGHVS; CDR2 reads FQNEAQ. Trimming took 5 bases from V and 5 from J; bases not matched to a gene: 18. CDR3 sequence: CASSRNLGQGFTAETQYF. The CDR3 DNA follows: TGTGCCAGCAGCCGCAATCTTGGACAGGGGTTTACCGCGGAGACCCAGTACTTC.

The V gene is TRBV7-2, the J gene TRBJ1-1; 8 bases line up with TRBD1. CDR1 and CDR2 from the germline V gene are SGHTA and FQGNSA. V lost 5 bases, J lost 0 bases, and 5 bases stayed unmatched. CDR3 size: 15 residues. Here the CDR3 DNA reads TGTGCCAGCAGCGTCTCAGGGGGCCTGAACACTGAAGCTTTCTTT. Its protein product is CASSVSGGLNTEAFF.

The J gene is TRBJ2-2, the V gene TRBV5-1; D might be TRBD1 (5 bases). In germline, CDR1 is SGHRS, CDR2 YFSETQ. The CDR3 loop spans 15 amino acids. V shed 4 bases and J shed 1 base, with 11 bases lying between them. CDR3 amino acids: CASSPFQGNTGELFF. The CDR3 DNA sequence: TGCGCCAGCAGCCCATTCCAGGGGAACACCGGGGAGCTGTTTTTT. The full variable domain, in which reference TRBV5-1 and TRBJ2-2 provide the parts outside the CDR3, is KAGVTQTPRYLIKTRGQQVTLSCSPISGHRSVSWYQQTPGQGLQFLFEYFSETQRNKGNFPGRFSGRQFSNSRSEMNVSTLELGDSALYLCASSPFQGNTGELFFGEGSRLTVL.

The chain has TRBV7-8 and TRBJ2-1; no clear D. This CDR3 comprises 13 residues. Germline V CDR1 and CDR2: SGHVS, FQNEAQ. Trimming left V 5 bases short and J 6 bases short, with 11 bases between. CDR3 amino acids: CASSTAPGNEQFF. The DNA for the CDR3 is TGTGCCAGCAGCACCGCCCCGGGCAATGAGCAGTTCTTC.

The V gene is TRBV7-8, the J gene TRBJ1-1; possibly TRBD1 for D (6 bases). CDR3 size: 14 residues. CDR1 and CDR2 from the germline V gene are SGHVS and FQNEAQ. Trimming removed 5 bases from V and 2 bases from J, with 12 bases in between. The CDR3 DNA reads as TGTGCCAGCAGCCACAGGGAAGGAAACACTGAAGCTTTCTTT. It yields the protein CASSHREGNTEAFF. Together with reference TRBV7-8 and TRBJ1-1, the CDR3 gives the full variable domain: GAGVSQSPRYKVAKRGQDVALRCDPISGHVSLFWYQQALGQGPEFLTYFQNEAQLDKSGLPSDRFFAERPEGSVSTLKIQRTQQEDSAVYLCASSHREGNTEAFFGQGTRLTVV.

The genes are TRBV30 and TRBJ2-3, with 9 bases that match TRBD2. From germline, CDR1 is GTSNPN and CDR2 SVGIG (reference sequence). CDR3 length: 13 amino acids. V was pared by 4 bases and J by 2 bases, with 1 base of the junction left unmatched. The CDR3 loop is CAWTSGTTDTQYF. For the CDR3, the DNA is TGTGCCTGGACTAGCGGGACCACAGATACGCAGTATTTT. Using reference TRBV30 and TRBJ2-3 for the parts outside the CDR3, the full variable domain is SQTIHQWPATLVQPVGSPLSLECTVEGTSNPNLYWYRQAAGRGLQLLFYSVGIGQISSEVPQNLSASRPQDRQFILSSKKLLLSDSGFYLCAWTSGTTDTQYFGPGTRLTVL.

The CDR3 sequence is CASSFGGVAEAFF. The DNA for the CDR3 is TGTGCCAGCAGTTTTGGAGGGGTCGCTGAAGCTTTCTTT. The chain links TRBV6-5 to TRBJ1-1; D may be TRBD1 (5 bases). V was clipped by 4 bases and J by 6 bases, with 12 bases between them. The CDR3 contains 13 residues. In germline, CDR1 is MNHEY, CDR2 SVGAGI.

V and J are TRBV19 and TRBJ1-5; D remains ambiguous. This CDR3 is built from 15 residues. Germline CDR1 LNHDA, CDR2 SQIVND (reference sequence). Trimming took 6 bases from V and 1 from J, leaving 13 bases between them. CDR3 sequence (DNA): TGTGCCAGTAGCAAGGAAAGAGGGAGCAATCAGCCCCAGCATTTT. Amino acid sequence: CASSKERGSNQPQHF.

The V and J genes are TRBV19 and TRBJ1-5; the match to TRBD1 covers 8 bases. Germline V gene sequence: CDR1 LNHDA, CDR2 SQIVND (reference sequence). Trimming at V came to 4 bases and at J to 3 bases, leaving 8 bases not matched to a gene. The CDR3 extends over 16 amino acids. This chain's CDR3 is CASSNRQGPPNQPQHF. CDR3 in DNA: TGTGCCAGTAGTAATCGACAGGGGCCCCCCAATCAGCCCCAGCATTTT.

CDR3 in amino acids: CAWSLTSGRIEETQYF. The CDR3 nucleotides are TGTGCCTGGAGTCTGACTAGCGGGAGGATCGAAGAGACCCAGTACTTC. The V and J genes are TRBV30 and TRBJ2-5; 13 bases match TRBD2. V lost 2 bases and J lost 3; bases outside the gene matches: 6. The CDR3 sequence is 16 residues long. In germline, CDR1 is GTSNPN, CDR2 SVGIG (reference sequence). Variable domain in full (rest from reference TRBV30 and TRBJ2-5): SQTIHQWPATLVQPVGSPLSLECTVEGTSNPNLYWYRQAAGRGLQLLFYSVGIGQISSEVPQNLSASRPQDRQFILSSKKLLLSDSGFYLCAWSLTSGRIEETQYFGPGTRLLVL.